This T cell receptor beta chain appears in the sequencing data of a study of T cell responses to AZD1222 COVID-19 vaccine. Germline V gene lookup returns CDR1 SGHTA and CDR2 FQGNSA. This CDR3 has 15 amino acids. Between the trimmed V and J ends, which lost 4 bases and 1 base, there was a span of 11 bases. Clones were read by immunoSEQ multiplex PCR, and TCRdb kept only the in-frame ones, dropping some. This sample yields roughly 55,000 clones, of which about 90% are seen a single time; 3% to 4.5% belongs to the top ten. This clone was recorded only once. The source was peripheral blood, collected on day 0 of AZD1222 vaccination. V gene TRBV7-2 combines with J gene TRBJ1-3; D possibly corresponds to TRBD1 (5 bases). The sequence was obtained from an adult in good health. The CDR3: CASSYLGGSGNTIYF. The CDR3 nucleotides are TGTGCCAGCAGCTACTTGGGGGGATCTGGAAACACCATATATTTT.